A selection of T cell receptor beta chains follows, all from one sample in a study of cytomegalovirus exposure and HLA in healthy donors. The data were produced by immunoSEQ multiplex PCR, yet TCRdb's version contains in-frame clones alone and is incomplete. This table has some 170,000 clones, about 83% appearing once. Sequenced input: PBMCs. The origin of the receptors is a woman aged 25 to 39 in good health and CMV-seronegative. CDR3s leave out the opening cysteine and the closing phenylalanine or tryptophan. D genes are given only for firm matches.

>-|TRBV4-1|TRBJ1-5
ASSPRPGDPQPQH
>-|TRBV7-2|TRBJ2-7
ASSLERSGGQY
>-|TRBV21-1|TRBJ1-6
ASSKGTRLNSPLH
>TRBD1|TRBV6-1|TRBJ1-4
ASSDGDRDVEKLF
>TRBD1|TRBV14|TRBJ1-5
ASSQVGTGDQPQH
>-|TRBV7-2|TRBJ1-2
ASSLRGQQGYT
>-|TRBV15|TRBJ1-1
ATRSPKGRVEAF
>-|TRBV6-1|TRBJ2-1
ASSDTGLDSYNEQF
>-|TRBV6-1|TRBJ1-4
ASSETRLPYRATNEKLF
>-|TRBV19|TRBJ2-7
ASGGPGHTSSYEQY
>-|TRBV19|TRBJ1-6
ASIRDSSSYNSPLH
>TRBD1|TRBV19|TRBJ1-2
ASSIVHGRGPYVYT
>-|TRBV27|TRBJ1-1
ASSRGRGYTEAF
>TRBD1|TRBV5-1|TRBJ2-5
ASSRTGGAYQETQY
>TRBD2|TRBV9|TRBJ2-3
ASSGFRGGPTDTQY
>TRBD2|TRBV2|TRBJ2-3
ASLGTSGGGSTDTQY
>-|TRBV5-4|TRBJ2-7
ASSSGTLSSYEQY
>TRBD1|TRBV6-5|TRBJ2-7
ASRERGPYEQY
>-|TRBV6-1|TRBJ1-6
AAPGGVNNSPLH
>TRBD1|TRBV29-1|TRBJ1-1
SAQGDTEAF
>TRBD1|TRBV11-2|TRBJ1-6
ASSLGDSLMSPLH
>TRBD1|TRBV9|TRBJ2-2
ASSVLRTGGSNTGELF
>TRBD2|TRBV15|TRBJ2-1
ATSRASGGAYNEQF
>-|TRBV4-2|TRBJ1-1
ASSQGGAEAF